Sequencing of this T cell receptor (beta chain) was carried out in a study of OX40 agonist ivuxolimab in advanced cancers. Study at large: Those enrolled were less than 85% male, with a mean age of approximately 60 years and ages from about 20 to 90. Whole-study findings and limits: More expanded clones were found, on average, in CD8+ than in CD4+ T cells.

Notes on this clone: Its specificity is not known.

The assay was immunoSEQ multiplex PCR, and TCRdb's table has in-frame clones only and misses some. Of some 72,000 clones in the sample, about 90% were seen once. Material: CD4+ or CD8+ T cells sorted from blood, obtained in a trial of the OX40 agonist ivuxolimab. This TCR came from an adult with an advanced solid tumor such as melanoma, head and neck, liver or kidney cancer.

The CDR3 spells CATSREAFYEQYF. Written as DNA, the CDR3 is TGTGCCACCAGCAGAGAGGCCTTCTACGAGCAGTACTTC. V gene TRBV15 combines with J gene TRBJ2-7; D remains ambiguous. Germline V gives CDR1 LNHNV, CDR2 YYDKDF (reference sequence). V lost 0 bases to trimming and J lost 3 bases, with 6 bases between them. The CDR3 extends over 13 amino acids.